A few counts support the clone carrying this T cell receptor (beta chain). Antigen unknown. Amplification targeted TCR beta CDR3 regions from RNA transcripts. HTBI primers were used for first-round RT-PCR of the TCR CDR3. TCRdb reprocessed the multiplex PCR reads with MiXCR, giving one entry per CDR3 protein. The data hold a few hundred thousand distinct CDR3 sequences, with more than 11% observed a single time. After removal of 3 bases from V and 1 base from J, the junction contained 6 bases not matched to a gene. This CDR3 has 14 residues. Germline lookup yields CDR1 DFQATT and CDR2 SNEGSKA (reference sequence). These data are taken from a study of T cells in Graves' hyperthyroidism and ophthalmopathy. Overall study context: Pretreatment peripheral blood was obtained at initial diagnosis.

General study results and limits: With a median lead of roughly 6.8 months before onset, the model predicted ophthalmopathy. Peripheral blood also featured most of the thyroid clonotypes expanded above 0.001.

Material: blood. The sequence was collected from a woman aged 25 to 39 with Graves' hyperthyroidism that later progressed to Graves' ophthalmopathy. The rearrangement uses TRBV20-1 and TRBJ2-7; the match to TRBD1 covers 7 bases. In DNA, the CDR3 is TGCAGTGCTAGCGGGACAGTTGAGTCCTACGAGCAGTACTTC. Its translation is CSASGTVESYEQYF.